Following are 8 T cell receptor beta chains from one sample sequenced in a study of cytomegalovirus exposure and HLA in healthy donors. The PCR was carried out with 60 Vbeta primers and 13 Jbeta primers. Assay: immunoSEQ multiplex PCR; the TCRdb copy retains only in-frame clones and omits some. The table includes approximately 95,000 clones, around four fifths detected once. The specimen was PBMCs. These receptors were taken from a woman aged 40 to 49 in good health and CMV-seropositive.

This clone was seen a single time. The rearrangement links TRBV9 to TRBJ2-1; D might be TRBD2 (6 bases). Trimming removed 0 bases at V and 8 bases at J, with 9 bases between. CDR3 length equals 13 residues. Germline V lookup: CDR1 SGDLS, CDR2 YYNGEE. The CDR3 reads CASSVDGGDEQFF. Here the CDR3 DNA reads TGTGCCAGCAGCGTAGACGGGGGAGATGAGCAGTTCTTC.

This clone was seen just once. The CDR3 coding sequence is TGTGCCAGTATGGACAGTATGGCTAGTACTAGAGGCTACACCTTC. Translation: CASMDSMASTRGYTF. This chain uses TRBV19 with TRBJ1-2; D is perhaps TRBD1 (6 bases). There are 15 residues in the CDR3. Germline V CDR1 and CDR2: LNHDA, SQIVND (reference sequence). V was clipped by 7 bases and J by 8 bases, with 23 bases between them.

This clone was seen ten or more times. The V and J genes are TRBV25-1 and TRBJ2-7, with 10 bases that match TRBD1. V dropped 3 bases and J dropped 4; count of bases not matched to a gene: 6. This CDR3 has 15 residues. Germline V gene sequence: CDR1 MGHDK, CDR2 SYGVNS. CDR3 protein: CASSDWGQGIYEQYF. The CDR3, as DNA: TGTGCCAGCAGTGATTGGGGACAGGGGATTTACGAGCAGTACTTC.

This chain links TRBV9 with TRBJ2-1; 9 bases line up with TRBD1. This CDR3 comprises 15 residues. Trimming took 2 bases from V and 7 from J; bases not matched to a gene: 7. Looked up from germline, CDR1 is SGDLS and CDR2 is YYNGEE. This CDR3 is CASSVLGQGSNEQFF. CDR3 nucleotide sequence: TGTGCCAGCAGCGTGCTAGGACAGGGGTCGAATGAGCAGTTCTTC.

The chain combines TRBV13 with TRBJ2-3; the D is unclear. Deletions cut 5 bases from V and 5 bases from J, with 17 bases between. The CDR3 length is 15 residues. CDR1 PRHDT and CDR2 FYEKMQ come from the germline V gene (reference sequence). CDR3 DNA sequence: TGTGCCAGCAGCACCCAGACGGTCCCAGGAGATACGCAGTATTTT. Its protein is CASSTQTVPGDTQYF. The full variable domain, in which reference TRBV13 and TRBJ2-3 provide the parts outside the CDR3, is AAGVIQSPRHLIKEKRETATLKCYPIPRHDTVYWYQQGPGQDPQFLISFYEKMQSDKGSIPDRFSAQQFSDYHSELNMSSLELGDSALYFCASSTQTVPGDTQYFGPGTRLTVL.

V is TRBV19 and J is TRBJ1-4, with 8 bases aligning to TRBD1. The CDR3 is made up of 16 amino acids. V lost 5 bases to trimming and J lost 2 bases; unmatched junction nucleotides: 7. Germline values: CDR1 LNHDA, CDR2 SQIVND (reference sequence). CDR3 region: CASSAQGGPTNEKLFF. Here the CDR3 DNA reads TGTGCCAGTAGTGCACAGGGGGGCCCCACTAATGAAAAACTGTTTTTT.

The V and J genes are TRBV10-3 and TRBJ2-3, with TRBD2 identical over 12 bases. Per the germline V gene, CDR1 is ENHRY and CDR2 is SYGVKD. Unmatched junction bases numbered 0, after V lost 2 bases and J lost 0 bases. This CDR3 has 16 residues. Here the CDR3 reads CAISEGLAGSTDTQYF. The CDR3 coding sequence is TGTGCCATCAGTGAGGGACTAGCGGGAAGCACAGATACGCAGTATTTT.

V is TRBV6-5 and J is TRBJ2-3; 11 bases agree with TRBD2. Germline V lookup: CDR1 MNHEY, CDR2 SVGAGI. The junction had 6 bases not matched to a gene; V was cut back by 5 bases and J by 5 bases. This CDR3 spans 15 amino acids. The CDR3 protein is CASSLSGRARDTQYF. DNA of the CDR3: TGTGCCAGCAGTCTTAGCGGGAGGGCTAGAGATACGCAGTATTTT.